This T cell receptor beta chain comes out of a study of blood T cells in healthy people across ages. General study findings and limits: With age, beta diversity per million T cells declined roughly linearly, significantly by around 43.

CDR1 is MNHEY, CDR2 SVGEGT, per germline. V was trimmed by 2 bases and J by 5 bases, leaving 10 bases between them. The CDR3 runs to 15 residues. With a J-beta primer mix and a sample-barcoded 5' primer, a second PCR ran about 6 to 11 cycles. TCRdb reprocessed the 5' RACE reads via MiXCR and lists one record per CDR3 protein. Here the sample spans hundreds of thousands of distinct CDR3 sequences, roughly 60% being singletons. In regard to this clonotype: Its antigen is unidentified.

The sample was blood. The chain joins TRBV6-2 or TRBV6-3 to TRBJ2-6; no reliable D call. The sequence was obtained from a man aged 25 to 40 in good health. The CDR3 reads CASSYTAGRANVLTF. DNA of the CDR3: TGTGCCAGCAGTTACACTGCCGGCAGGGCCAACGTCCTGACTTTC.